The 4 T cell receptor beta chains listed next were all sequenced from one sample in a study of T cell responses to AZD1222 COVID-19 vaccine. Using immunoSEQ multiplex PCR, the repertoire was profiled, and TCRdb retains in-frame clones only, with some absent. The data hold about 100,000 clones, with over 75% observed a single time. Sample: peripheral blood, taken 28 days after the second AZD1222 dose. The receptors come from an adult who received the AZD1222 COVID-19 vaccine.

The DNA for the CDR3 is TGTGCCAGTAGGCAAAAAGGTTCCACTGAAGCTTTCTTT. This encodes CASRQKGSTEAFF. The chain is built from TRBV19 and TRBJ1-1, with no clear D. Germline lookup yields CDR1 LNHDA and CDR2 SQIVND (reference sequence). The length of the CDR3 is 13 residues. The germline V and J ends were trimmed by 6 bases and 4 bases, with 12 bases remaining between them. Based on the CDR3 plus reference TRBV19 and TRBJ1-1, the full variable domain is DGGITQSPKYLFRKEGQNVTLSCEQNLNHDAMYWYRQDPGQGLRLIYYSQIVNDFQKGDIAEGYSVSREKKESFPLTVTSAQKNPTAFYLCASRQKGSTEAFFGQGTRLTVV.

V gene TRBV7-3 combines with J gene TRBJ2-3; D perhaps matches TRBD2 (6 bases). Trimming cost V 5 bases and J 3 bases, with 9 bases left between them. This CDR3 spans 13 amino acids. CDR1 is SGHTA, CDR2 FQGTGA, per germline. CDR3 bases: TGTGCCAGCAGCCCTGCGGGGACAGATACGCAGTATTTT. Translated, it gives CASSPAGTDTQYF.

The CDR3 DNA sequence: TGTGCCAGCAGTCGAGGGACAGGGTATGGCTACACCTTC. This codes for CASSRGTGYGYTF. This chain connects TRBV6-6 to TRBJ1-2, with 9 nucleotides matching TRBD1. The CDR3 has 13 amino acids. Germline assignment: CDR1 MNHNY and CDR2 SVGAGI (reference sequence). V gave up 5 bases and J gave up 5 bases; unmatched junction bases: 3.

This clone turned up a few times. V usage is TRBV7-2 and J usage is TRBJ2-7, with 8 nucleotides matching TRBD2. In germline, CDR1 is SGHTA, CDR2 FQGNSA. The CDR3 has 15 residues. After removal of 1 base from V and 3 bases from J, the junction contained 5 bases not matched to a gene. CDR3 protein: CASSLGTSRYYEQYF. Written as DNA, the CDR3 is TGTGCCAGCAGCTTAGGGACTAGCCGCTACTACGAGCAGTACTTC.